Below, one T cell receptor beta chain is given with its context. It has no known antigen specificity. The sample holds no much larger clone one base away, and base qualities are not on file. The roughly 42 donors, aged about 6 to 95 years, were systemically healthy Caucasian individuals from Russia. Each donor gave ten milliliters of peripheral blood, collected into EDTA-treated Vacutainer tubes. PBMCs were isolated by Ficoll-Paque density-gradient centrifugation, with at least 7 million obtained per sample. Total RNA, at least 6 micrograms per sample, was extracted from PBMCs with Trizol reagent. The percentages of naive CD45RAhigh/CD27high T cells were determined by flow cytometry on a PBMC aliquot from every donor. The entry originates in a study of blood T cells in healthy people across ages (dated by TCRdb to the mid-2010s). Regarding the complete study: Template switching captured roughly one uniquely barcoded TCR beta cDNA molecule per two T cells in model experiments. Using deep sequencing normalized with unique cDNA molecular identifiers, the study measured how TCR beta repertoire diversity changes with age. The donors were split into four age groups: young (average 16 years), middle-aged (39), aged (approximately 60) and long-lived (approximately 89). Using the same blood draw, the study looked at two additional independent replicas of 1 million unique cDNA reads for two donors, one aged 18 to 30 and the other aged 80 or older. The research as a whole found: Observed TCR beta diversity per million T cells fell roughly linearly with age, and a significant reduction was already apparent by age about 43. Bulk unsorted PBMC profiling prevented conclusive comparison of naive and antigen-experienced compartments. Estimates of total diversity based on one million sequenced T cells were considered lower bounds and underestimates. Compared with the aged group, the long-lived group had more naive CD4+ T cells, fewer expanded clones and increased TCR diversity, a pattern suggesting age selection. There was a strong correlation between observed TCR beta diversity and the percentage of naive T cells measured by flow cytometry. Donor CMV infection status was unknown, potentially confounding age-related changes in expanded clonotypes.

Library generation was performed with 5' RACE. The run used an Illumina HiSeq 2500. A second about 7 to 11 cycle PCR used a sample-barcoded 5' primer and a J-beta primer mix. Each TCR beta cDNA molecule received a unique molecular identifier from a template-switch 5' adaptor carrying 12 random nucleotides. Each sample yielded at least 2.5 million CDR3-containing paired-end reads. The Mint cDNA synthesis kit, primed by a TRBC-specific oligonucleotide, was used to synthesize first-strand cDNA from all RNA. Following uracil-DNA glycosylase treatment, a first 18-cycle PCR with universal primers M1SS and BC2_uni_R was performed on all cDNA. The source study handled its data this way. Each sample was normalized by randomly selecting 1 million high-quality reads, each carrying a distinct molecular identifier. Reads with shared molecular identifiers were discarded instead of being binned into consensus sequences. MiTCR, set to a Q25 quality threshold and the strictest error-elimination algorithm, was used for CDR3 identification, clonotype clustering and error correction. A nonparametric unseen species model with Euler transformation was used to estimate lower-bound total TCR beta diversity. The public sequencing data were trimmed at Q25 with fastp and processed into clonotypes with MiXCR by TCRdb, which kept only in-frame beta chains. Every CDR3 protein is listed once, alongside the most common genes and DNA of its rows. The V and J calls shown here were made by TCRdb, not taken from the authors' results. A total of approximately 900,000 distinct CDR3 sequences appear in this sample, 25% to 35% of them only once. The ten most abundant clones make up about 10% of the sample.

CDR1 SNHLY and CDR2 FYNNEI were looked up in the germline V gene. V trim: 3 bases; J trim: 2 bases; unmatched bases: 6. From cysteine to phenylalanine, the CDR3 is 16 amino acids long. The sequence is cut down to CDR3 DNA, 48 bases in frame from base 1. This sample also belongs to another study, concerning T cells of mothers and their children. The other study reports the following: Donors were nine systemically healthy Caucasian individuals: three mothers and their six children. cDNA synthesis consumed the entire amount of extracted RNA, loaded at around 1.5 ug RNA in each 15 ul reaction. In the second PCR, the M1S primer added sample barcodes and 2-4 random nucleotides. More than 8 million TCR beta CDR3 reads were obtained from each mother, and some 3.3 million reads were obtained from each child. Thymic selection similarly shapes TCR recombination output in related and unrelated pairs, with minor effect from inherited differences. Related mother-child pairs always showed normalized repertoire overlap that was slightly higher than in unrelated mother-child pairs, though the difference was never significant. With a sensitivity of about 100 clones per million clonotypes, no persistent microchimeric T cell clones were detected. Deep NGS was used in the study to compare the TCR beta repertoires of mothers and children and to look for features that separate related mother-child pairs from unrelated individuals. The mean age was roughly 36 +/- 4 years for the mothers and approximately 11 +/- 4 years for the children. After adapter ligation with NEBNext reagents, the libraries were sequenced on Illumina HiSeq 2000 with 100+100 nt paired-end reads. To prevent cross-contamination, the mother and child libraries were prepared one month apart and sequenced in separate runs. For each donor, somewhere between about 450,000 and 2,000,000 distinct TCR beta clonotypes were identified. Naive TCR beta clonotypes were estimated from low-frequency clonotypes matched to each donor's FACS-determined naive share, without sorting.

This chain is built from TRBV2 and TRBJ1-5, and 8 junction bases match TRBD1. This TCR was sampled from a middle-aged woman in good health. Sequencing input: blood. The DNA is TGTGCCAGCAGTGAGCGGGGACAGGCACGCAATCAGCCCCAGCATTTT. Translated, it gives CASSERGQARNQPQHF.